This T cell receptor beta chain was observed in a study of cytomegalovirus exposure and HLA in healthy donors. Study observations and caveats: Data from an earlier analysis indicated that most TCR beta V segments were productive either about 87% or about 30% of the time.

Both 60 Vbeta primers and 13 Jbeta primers went into the PCR. Profiling relied on immunoSEQ multiplex PCR, and the TCRdb table lists in-frame clones only, not all of them. The sample includes about 160,000 clones, about four fifths of them seen just once. A word on this clone: The antigen is unknown.

The receptor was isolated from a young man in good health and CMV-seronegative. Sequencing was done on a sample of PBMCs.

Here the CDR3 DNA reads TGTGCCAGCAGCGATCCCTTAGGGAGGTCTGGGGCCAACGTCCTGACTTTC. Translating it yields CASSDPLGRSGANVLTF. The J gene is TRBJ2-6, the V gene TRBV7-9; D possibly corresponds to TRBD2 (6 bases). Germline V gene sequence: CDR1 SEHNR, CDR2 FQNEAQ (reference sequence). V lost 5 bases, J lost 1 base, and 15 bases lay in between. The CDR3 length is 17 residues.